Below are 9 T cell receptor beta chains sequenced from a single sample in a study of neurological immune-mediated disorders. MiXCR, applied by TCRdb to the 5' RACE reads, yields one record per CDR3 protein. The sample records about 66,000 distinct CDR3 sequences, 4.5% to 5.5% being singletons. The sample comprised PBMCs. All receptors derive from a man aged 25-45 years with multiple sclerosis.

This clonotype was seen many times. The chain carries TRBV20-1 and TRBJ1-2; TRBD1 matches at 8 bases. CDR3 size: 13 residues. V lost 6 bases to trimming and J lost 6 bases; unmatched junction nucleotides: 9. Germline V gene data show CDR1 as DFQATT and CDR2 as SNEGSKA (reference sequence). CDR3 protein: CSAQDRVSHGYTF. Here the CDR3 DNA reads TGCAGTGCCCAGGACAGGGTCAGCCATGGCTACACCTTC.

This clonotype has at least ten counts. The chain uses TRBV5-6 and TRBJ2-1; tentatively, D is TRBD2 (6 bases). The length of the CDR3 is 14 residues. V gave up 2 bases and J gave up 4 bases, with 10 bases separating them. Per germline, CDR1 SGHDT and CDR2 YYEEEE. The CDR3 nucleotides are TGTGCCAGCAGCTTTTACAGCGGGTACAATGAGCAGTTCTTC. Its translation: CASSFYSGYNEQFF.

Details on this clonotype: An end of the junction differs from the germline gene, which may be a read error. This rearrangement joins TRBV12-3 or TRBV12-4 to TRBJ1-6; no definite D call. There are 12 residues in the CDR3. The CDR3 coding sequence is TGTGCCAGCAACGTGGGTAATTCACCCCTCAACTTT. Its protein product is CASNVGNSPLNF.

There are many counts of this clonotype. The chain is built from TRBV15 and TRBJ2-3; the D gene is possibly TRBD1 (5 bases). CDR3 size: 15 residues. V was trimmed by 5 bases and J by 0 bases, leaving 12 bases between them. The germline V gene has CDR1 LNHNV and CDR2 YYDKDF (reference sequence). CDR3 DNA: TGTGCCACCAGCGGCTTGACAGTTAGCACAGATACGCAGTATTTT. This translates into CATSGLTVSTDTQYF.

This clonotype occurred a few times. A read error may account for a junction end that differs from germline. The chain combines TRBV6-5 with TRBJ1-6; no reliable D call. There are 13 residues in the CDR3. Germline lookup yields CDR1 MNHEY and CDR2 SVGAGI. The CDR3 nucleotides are TGTGCCAGCAGCCAGTCCTATAATTCACCCCTCAACTTT. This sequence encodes CASSQSYNSPLNF.

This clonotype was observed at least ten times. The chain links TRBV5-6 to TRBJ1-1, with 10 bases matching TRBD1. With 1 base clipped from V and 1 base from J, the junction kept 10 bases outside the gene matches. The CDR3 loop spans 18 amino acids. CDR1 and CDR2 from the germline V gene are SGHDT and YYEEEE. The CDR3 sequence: CASSLSRDRGHQNTEAFF. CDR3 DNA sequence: TGTGCCAGCAGCTTGTCCCGGGACAGGGGACACCAGAACACTGAAGCTTTCTTT. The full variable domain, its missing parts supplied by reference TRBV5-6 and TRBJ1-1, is DAGVTQSPTHLIKTRGQQVTLRCSPKSGHDTVSWYQQALGQGPQFIFQYYEEEERQRGNFPDRFSGHQFPNYSSELNVNALLLGDSALYLCASSLSRDRGHQNTEAFFGQGTRLTVV.

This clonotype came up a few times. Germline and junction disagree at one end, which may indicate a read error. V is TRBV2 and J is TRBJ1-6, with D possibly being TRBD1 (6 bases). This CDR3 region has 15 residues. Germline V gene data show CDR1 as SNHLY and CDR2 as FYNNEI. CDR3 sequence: CASSERGGDISPLNF. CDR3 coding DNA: TGTGCCAGCAGTGAAAGAGGAGGGGACATTTCACCCCTCAACTTT.

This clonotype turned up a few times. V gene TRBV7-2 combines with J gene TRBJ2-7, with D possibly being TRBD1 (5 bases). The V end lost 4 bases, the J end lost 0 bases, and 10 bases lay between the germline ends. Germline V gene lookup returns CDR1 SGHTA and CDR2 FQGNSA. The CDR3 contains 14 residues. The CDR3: CASSYWTNSYEQYF. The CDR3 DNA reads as TGTGCCAGCAGCTACTGGACAAACTCCTACGAGCAGTACTTC.

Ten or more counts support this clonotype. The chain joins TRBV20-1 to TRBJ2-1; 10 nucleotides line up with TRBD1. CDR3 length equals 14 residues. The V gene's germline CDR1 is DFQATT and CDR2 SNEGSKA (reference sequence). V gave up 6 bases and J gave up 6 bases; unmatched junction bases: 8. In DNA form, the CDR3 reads TGCAGTGCGACGACAGGGGGCACGGTCAATGAGCAGTTCTTC. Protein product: CSATTGGTVNEQFF.